Reported below is one TCR beta chain. Antigen: not known. These data come from a study of cytomegalovirus exposure and HLA in healthy donors. Study conclusions and caveats: The classifier reportedly diagnosed cytomegalovirus status with high sensitivity and specificity.

V lost 5 bases, J lost 7 bases, and 8 bases stayed unmatched. This CDR3 is built from 15 residues. Per the germline V gene, CDR1 is MDHEN and CDR2 is SYDVKM. Use of 60 Vbeta and 13 Jbeta primers characterized the PCR. Profiled with immunoSEQ multiplex PCR; TCRdb holds only in-frame clones, not every one. The sample has about 130,000 clones; less than 85% are singletons. The sequence was obtained from a male donor in good health and CMV-seronegative. Sequencing was carried out using PBMCs. This sequence joins TRBV28 and TRBJ2-1, with 10 bases matching TRBD1. The CDR3 loop is CASSPPGQGTNEQFF. The CDR3 nucleotides read TGTGCCAGCAGTCCCCCGGGACAGGGGACGAATGAGCAGTTCTTC.